A selection of T cell receptor beta chains follows, all from one sample in a study of T-cell reconstitution after alpha-beta-depleted transplantation in children. TCRdb re-called the PCR reads with MiXCR, one entry per CDR3 protein. The repertoire has some 400,000 distinct CDR3 sequences, about a fifth of them found once; the top ten carry 3.5% to 4%. The source material was PBMCs from the stem cell graft donor, sampled from the stem cell graft. Receptor source: a human donor who donated a stem cell graft to a child with acute myeloid leukemia. Both conserved end residues are part of each CDR3. The D gene is left open where the match is weak. Clone size, where shown, is once, few, many, or a class for clones that have expanded.

NA NA TRBJ2-7 TRBV5-1 TGCGCCAGCAGCTTGGAGCATAGTGAGCAGTACTTC CASSLEHSEQYF
TRBD1 few TRBJ2-2 TRBV24-1 TGTGCCACCAGTGAAAGACAGGGGGCTACGAACACCGGGGAGCTGTTTTTT CATSERQGATNTGELFF
NA few TRBJ2-3 TRBV29-1 TGCAGCGTTGAAGGACAGGACTACACAGATACGCAGTATTTT CSVEGQDYTDTQYF
NA few TRBJ2-2 TRBV12-3/TRBV12-4 TGTGCCAGCAGTTTAGACCTATTCACCGGGGAGCTGTTTTTT CASSLDLFTGELFF
NA NA TRBJ2-7 TRBV7-9 TGTGCCAGCAGCCCAGCGTCCGAGCAGTACTTC CASSPASEQYF
NA NA TRBJ1-4 TRBV12-3/TRBV12-4 TGTGCCAGCAGTTTAGATCTCTGGGGGGAAAAACTGTTTTTT CASSLDLWGEKLFF
NA NA TRBJ1-3 TRBV4-1 TGCGCCAGCAGCCAAGATATGAGCCACTCTGGAAACACCATATATTTT CASSQDMSHSGNTIYF
NA many TRBJ1-1 TRBV20-1 TGCAGTGCTAGAGGACCCGAGTACACTGAAGCTTTCTTT CSARGPEYTEAFF
NA many TRBJ2-7 TRBV20-1 TGCAGTGCCCAGGCGGGATTGGGCTACGAGCAGTACTTC CSAQAGLGYEQYF
NA NA TRBJ1-1 TRBV12-3/TRBV12-4 TGTGCCAGCACCTACGGGGGGGGGCTTTTGACTGAAGCTTTCTTT CASTYGGGLLTEAFF
NA NA TRBJ1-5 TRBV4-1 TGCGCCAGCAGCCAAGGCCCCAGGGTTGGACAGCCCCAGCATTTT CASSQGPRVGQPQHF
NA NA TRBJ1-5 TRBV2 TGTGCCAGCAGTCCGATCGGTAATCAGCCCCAGCATTTT CASSPIGNQPQHF
NA NA TRBJ2-7 TRBV12-3/TRBV12-4 TGTGCCAGCAGTTCCCGGACTGTCTCCGCGAACGAGCAGTACTTC CASSSRTVSANEQYF
NA NA TRBJ2-3 TRBV5-1 TGCGCCAGCAGCCCTATAGGGAGTCCTAGCACAGATACGCAGTATTTT CASSPIGSPSTDTQYF
NA few TRBJ2-5 TRBV6-1 TGTGCCAGCTTCCAGGGTGGCCAAGAGACCCAGTACTTC CASFQGGQETQYF
TRBD2 few TRBJ2-1 TRBV5-4 TGTGCCAGCAGCTTGGCCCTAGCGGGAGATTTTGAGCAGTTCTTC CASSLALAGDFEQFF
TRBD1 NA TRBJ2-3 TRBV29-1 TGCAGCGTTGAAGATCCCGACAGGGGAAGCACAGATACGCAGTATTTT CSVEDPDRGSTDTQYF
TRBD1 few TRBJ2-3 TRBV24-1 TGTGCCACCAGTGTTTCAGGGGGCATTCGGGTAGATACGCAGTATTTT CATSVSGGIRVDTQYF
NA few TRBJ2-6 TRBV12-3/TRBV12-4 TGTGCCAGCAGTTTAGGGGACTCTGGGGCCAACGTCCTGACTTTC CASSLGDSGANVLTF
TRBD1 NA TRBJ2-3 TRBV10-2 TGCGCCAGCAGTGAGTTAAGGGGGCGCGTGGCAGATACGCAGTATTTT CASSELRGRVADTQYF
NA many TRBJ2-1 TRBV21-1 TGTGCCAGCAGCTTCCGGGCCGTTCGGGGCGGATACAATGAGCAGTTCTTC CASSFRAVRGGYNEQFF
TRBD2 many TRBJ2-5 TRBV20-1 TGCAGTGCTAGACTAGCGGGAGTCCAAGAGACCCAGTACTTC CSARLAGVQETQYF
TRBD2 NA TRBJ2-3 TRBV12-3/TRBV12-4 TGTGCCAGCAGTCCGAAAATAGCGGGAGGATCCCCAGATACGCAGTATTTT CASSPKIAGGSPDTQYF
NA few TRBJ2-5 TRBV9 TGTGCCAGCAGCGTAGAAACAATGGAGACCCAGTACTTC CASSVETMETQYF
NA few TRBJ2-5 TRBV20-1 TGCAGTGCTAGTGTTGCCGGGGAGACCCAGTACTTC CSASVAGETQYF
NA NA TRBJ2-1 TRBV7-2 TGTGCCAGCAGCCCCCAGGGGTTGAAAGGCGATGAGCAGTTTTTC CASSPQGLKGDEQFF
TRBD2 many TRBJ2-3 TRBV7-2 TGTGCCAGCAGCACACGGACTAGCGGAAGCACAGATACGCAGTATTTT CASSTRTSGSTDTQYF
TRBD1 many TRBJ2-7 TRBV12-3/TRBV12-4 TGTGCCAGCAGTCGGGGACAGGGAGTGTACGAGCAGTACTTC CASSRGQGVYEQYF
NA few TRBJ2-7 TRBV20-1 TGCAGTGCTAGTGCCCCACAGGATTCCTACGAGCAGTACTTC CSASAPQDSYEQYF
NA NA TRBJ2-2 TRBV24-1 TGTGCCACCAGTGTCCACGAGGGCGGGGAGCTGTTTTTT CATSVHEGGELFF
NA few TRBJ1-1 TRBV12-3/TRBV12-4 TGTGCCAGCAGTTCGGTTCTGGGGACTGAAGCTTTCTTT CASSSVLGTEAFF
TRBD1 NA TRBJ2-7 TRBV18 TGTGCCAGCTCCGTCGGACAGGGGGTCTCCTACGAGCAGTACTTC CASSVGQGVSYEQYF
NA NA TRBJ1-6 TRBV7-3 TGTGCCAGCAGCCCGACTCGGGGGAAGAATTCACCCCTCCACTTT CASSPTRGKNSPLHF